Each of the 29 T cell receptor beta chains below was sequenced from the same sample in a study of T cell responses to AZD1222 COVID-19 vaccine. Sequenced by immunoSEQ multiplex PCR; TCRdb stores in-frame clones only, minus some. The sample contains over 120,000 clones, 85% to 90% of which appear only once. This specimen was peripheral blood, taken 28 days after the second AZD1222 dose. Receptors were obtained from an adult who received the AZD1222 COVID-19 vaccine.

This clone was observed a few times. V and J are TRBV28 and TRBJ1-1; D is undetermined. The CDR3 has 15 amino acids. V lost 1 base and J 0 bases, leaving 9 bases between the germline ends. Germline CDR1 is MDHEN and CDR2 is SYDVKM. The CDR3: CASSLLKFMNTEAFF. As DNA, the CDR3 is TGTGCCAGCAGTTTATTGAAGTTCATGAACACTGAAGCTTTCTTT. Variable domain in full (rest from reference TRBV28 and TRBJ1-1): DVKVTQSSRYLVKRTGEKVFLECVQDMDHENMFWYRQDPGLGLRLIYFSYDVKMKEKGDIPEGYSVSREKKERFSLILESASTNQTSMYLCASSLLKFMNTEAFFGQGTRLTVV.

V gene TRBV12-3 or TRBV12-4 combines with J gene TRBJ2-5; no reliable D call. Trimming removed 3 bases at V and 5 bases at J, with 10 bases between. This CDR3 is 13 amino acids long. This chain's CDR3 is CASSLTGSETQYF. CDR3 sequence (DNA): TGTGCCAGCAGTTTGACCGGGTCGGAGACCCAGTACTTC.

V usage is TRBV6-1 and J usage is TRBJ2-7, with D possibly being TRBD1 (7 bases). Germline CDR1 reads MNHNS; CDR2 reads SASEGT. This CDR3 region has 15 residues. V was clipped by 2 bases and J by 2 bases, with 13 bases between them. In DNA form, the CDR3 reads TGTGCCAGCAGTGAAATGCAGGGGGGCCCCTACGAGCAGTACTTC. Protein sequence: CASSEMQGGPYEQYF.

The chain is built from TRBV7-9 and TRBJ2-5; unclear D gene. V lost 5 bases to trimming and J lost 3 bases, with 7 bases between them. The germline gives CDR1 SEHNR, CDR2 FQNEAQ (reference sequence). The CDR3 is 12 residues long. CDR3 DNA: TGTGCCAGCAGCCCGATTGAAGAGACCCAGTACTTC. Translation gives CASSPIEETQYF.

The rearrangement joins TRBV5-1 to TRBJ1-6; the D is unclear. CDR3 length: 16 amino acids. Deletions cut 0 bases from V and 7 bases from J, with 14 bases between. Germline CDR1 reads SGHRS; CDR2 reads YFSETQ. The CDR3 region has the DNA TGCGCCAGCAGCTTGGAGAACTACGAGTACAATTCACCCCTCCACTTT. The encoded protein is CASSLENYEYNSPLHF.

The V call is TRBV5-1, the J call TRBJ2-1; D might be TRBD2 (6 bases). With 0 bases removed from V and 6 bases from J, the gap between germline ends came to 10 bases. The germline V gene has CDR1 SGHRS and CDR2 YFSETQ. The CDR3 is 14 residues long. Written as DNA, the CDR3 is TGCGCCAGCAGCTTGGGGGAGGCCCTCAATGAGCAGTTCTTC. Translated: CASSLGEALNEQFF.

The gene calls are TRBV3-1 (or the pseudogene TRBV3-2) and TRBJ2-5; D not certain. The CDR3 length is 15 residues. The V gene lost 1 base and the J gene lost 0 bases, with 9 bases spanning the gap. Germline V gene sequence: CDR1 LGHDT, CDR2 YNNKEL (reference sequence). Here the CDR3 DNA reads TGTGCCAGCAGCCAAGGGCCCAGCGACCAAGAGACCCAGTACTTC. It codes for CASSQGPSDQETQYF.

The chain links TRBV10-1 to TRBJ1-1; D may be TRBD1 (5 bases). The CDR3 has 14 amino acids. V was pared by 0 bases and J by 9 bases, with 14 bases between. Germline V gene data show CDR1 as WNHNN and CDR2 as SYGVQD (reference sequence). This CDR3 is CASSESIGASQAFF. CDR3 sequence (DNA): TGCGCCAGCAGTGAGTCAATCGGGGCGTCCCAAGCTTTCTTT.

This chain joins TRBV9 and TRBJ2-2; 15 bases are a match to TRBD2. Per the germline V gene, CDR1 is SGDLS and CDR2 is YYNGEE. The CDR3 extends over 19 amino acids. Trimming took 4 bases from V and 1 from J; bases not matched to a gene: 8. The CDR3 sequence is CASSPLRGLAGGNTGELFF. CDR3 DNA: TGTGCCAGCAGCCCACTTAGGGGACTAGCGGGGGGGAACACCGGGGAGCTGTTTTTT.

The chain has TRBV7-9 and TRBJ1-4; D is perhaps TRBD1 (5 bases). The CDR3 consists of 16 residues. V lost 8 bases and J lost 0, with 16 bases in between. The germline CDR1 and CDR2 sequences are SEHNR and FQNEAQ (reference sequence). CDR3 sequence reads: CASQSRRGATNEKLFF. The DNA for the CDR3 is TGTGCCAGCCAATCTCGGCGGGGGGCAACTAATGAAAAACTGTTTTTT.

The chain combines TRBV7-2 with TRBJ1-2; 10 bases fit TRBD1. Trimming removed 1 base from V and 4 bases from J; junction bases left unmatched: 3. The CDR3 consists of 15 residues. CDR1 is SGHTA, CDR2 FQGNSA, per germline. The CDR3: CASSLGTGGVYGYTF. In DNA, the CDR3 is TGTGCCAGCAGCTTAGGGACAGGGGGTGTCTATGGCTACACCTTC.

V gene TRBV20-1 combines with J gene TRBJ2-5; D may be TRBD1 or TRBD2 (5 bases each). V dropped 3 bases and J dropped 3 bases, with 14 bases sitting between them. The CDR3 loop spans 14 amino acids. Germline CDR1 reads DFQATT; CDR2 reads SNEGSKA (reference sequence). This chain's CDR3 is CSASLRGREETQYF. CDR3 sequence (DNA): TGCAGTGCTAGTCTACGGGGCAGGGAAGAGACCCAGTACTTC.

V gene TRBV2 combines with J gene TRBJ2-7; possible D gene TRBD1, 7 bases. The V gene's germline CDR1 is SNHLY and CDR2 FYNNEI. The V gene lost 1 base and the J gene lost 5 bases, with 18 bases spanning the gap. The CDR3 runs 16 residues. The CDR3 nucleotides read TGTGCCAGCAGTGAAGAAAGATGGAGGGGGCGCGACGAGCAGTACTTC. Amino acid sequence: CASSEERWRGRDEQYF.

The chain links TRBV7-9 to TRBJ2-7; tentative D call: TRBD1 (5 bases). Germline CDR1 and CDR2: SEHNR and FQNEAQ (reference sequence). The V end was cut by 5 bases, the J end by 3 bases, with 17 bases between. The length of the CDR3 is 15 residues. The CDR3 coding sequence is TGTGCCAGCAGCCCTAGGAGACAGATCAGCTACGAGCAGTACTTC. It codes for CASSPRRQISYEQYF. Together with reference TRBV7-9 and TRBJ2-7, the CDR3 gives the full variable domain: DTGVSQNPRHKITKRGQNVTFRCDPISEHNRLYWYRQTLGQGPEFLTYFQNEAQLEKSRLLSDRFSAERPKGSFSTLEIQRTEQGDSAMYLCASSPRRQISYEQYFGPGTRLTVT.

This clone was seen more than once but under ten times. The J gene is TRBJ2-7, the V gene TRBV6-2 or TRBV6-3, with D unresolved. The V end was cut by 1 base, the J end by 2 bases, with 6 bases between. CDR1 MNHEY and CDR2 SVGEGT come from the germline V gene. There are 13 residues in the CDR3. In nucleotides, the CDR3 is TGTGCCAGCAGTTACTACGGAACCTACGAGCAGTACTTC. Amino acid sequence: CASSYYGTYEQYF.

The rearrangement links TRBV10-3 to TRBJ1-5, with 11 bases matching TRBD1. From germline, CDR1 is ENHRY and CDR2 SYGVKD. The ends lost 6 bases at V and 0 bases at J; junction bases unmatched: 7. The CDR3 loop spans 17 amino acids. In DNA, the CDR3 is TGTGCCATCAGCCGGGACAGGGGGGATTATAGCAATCAGCCCCAGCATTTT. This sequence encodes CAISRDRGDYSNQPQHF.

This sequence joins TRBV5-1 and TRBJ2-1; no clear D gene. CDR1 SGHRS and CDR2 YFSETQ come from the germline V gene. This CDR3 region has 14 residues. Trimming took off 0 bases at V and 2 bases at J, with 6 bases between the two ends. The CDR3 loop is CASSLASTYNEQFF. In nucleotides, the CDR3 is TGCGCCAGCAGCTTGGCCAGCACCTACAATGAGCAGTTCTTC.

V is TRBV30 and J is TRBJ2-1; 13 nucleotides agree with TRBD2. CDR3 length equals 15 residues. The ends lost 3 bases at V and 4 bases at J; junction bases unmatched: 3. Germline CDR1 is GTSNPN and CDR2 is SVGIG (reference sequence). The CDR3 protein is CAWSPTSGGYNEQFF. For the CDR3, the DNA is TGTGCCTGGAGCCCGACTAGCGGGGGGTACAATGAGCAGTTCTTC. The variable domain in full, completed from reference TRBV30 and TRBJ2-1, reads SQTIHQWPATLVQPVGSPLSLECTVEGTSNPNLYWYRQAAGRGLQLLFYSVGIGQISSEVPQNLSASRPQDRQFILSSKKLLLSDSGFYLCAWSPTSGGYNEQFFGPGTRLTVL.

CDR3 sequence reads: CASKESIGSGSYEQYF. The CDR3 region has the DNA TGTGCCAGCAAGGAATCCATAGGTAGCGGGTCCTACGAGCAGTACTTC. This chain links TRBV2 with TRBJ2-7, with 7 bases fitting TRBD2. Germline CDR1 and CDR2: SNHLY and FYNNEI. With 7 bases clipped from V and 1 base from J, the junction kept 13 bases outside the gene matches. The CDR3 loop spans 16 amino acids.

The table lists this clone with a count of one. The chain links TRBV6-1 to TRBJ2-3, with TRBD1 matching over 11 bases. This CDR3 comprises 18 residues. Trimming cost V 3 bases and J 1 base; bases outside gene matches: 9. Germline V gene lookup returns CDR1 MNHNS and CDR2 SASEGT. As DNA, the CDR3 is TGTGCCAGCAGTGAGAGGACAGGGGGCGCAGGGGGCACAGATACGCAGTATTTT. This gives the protein CASSERTGGAGGTDTQYF.

The V call is TRBV10-3, the J call TRBJ1-2; 9 bases line up with TRBD1. Unmatched junction bases numbered 2, after V lost 6 bases and J lost 3 bases. The V gene's germline CDR1 is ENHRY and CDR2 SYGVKD. The CDR3 spans 13 residues. The CDR3 DNA is TGTGCCATCAGGGGACAGGGCGACTATGGCTACACCTTC. The encoded protein is CAIRGQGDYGYTF.

V usage is TRBV15 and J usage is TRBJ2-7; a weak D match, TRBD2 (7 bases). The CDR3 loop spans 15 amino acids. Per germline, CDR1 LNHNV and CDR2 YYDKDF (reference sequence). V lost 5 bases, J lost 4 bases, and 18 bases lay in between. The CDR3 DNA reads TGTGCCACCAGCGGTGGGGGCGGGGGTCGATACGAGCAGTACTTC. It yields the protein CATSGGGGGRYEQYF.

The chain is built from TRBV27 and TRBJ1-4; TRBD1 might be the D (5 bases). V lost 6 bases and J 4 bases, leaving 12 bases between the germline ends. This CDR3 comprises 14 residues. The germline CDR1 and CDR2 sequences are MNHEY and SMNVEV (reference sequence). The DNA of the CDR3 is TGTGCCAGCAGCTATTGGGGGGGTAATGAAAAACTGTTTTTT. Translating it yields CASSYWGGNEKLFF.

This rearrangement joins TRBV9 to TRBJ2-1; 7 bases match TRBD1. This CDR3 spans 14 amino acids. V lost 0 bases and J lost 9; bases outside the gene matches: 6. Looked up from germline, CDR1 is SGDLS and CDR2 is YYNGEE. The CDR3 protein is CASSVGEGAGEQFF. In nucleotides, the CDR3 is TGTGCCAGCAGCGTAGGTGAGGGGGCAGGTGAGCAGTTCTTC.

The CDR3 protein is CASSPLQAGGDYEQYF. In DNA form, the CDR3 reads TGTGCCAGCAGCCCCCTCCAGGCGGGAGGGGACTACGAGCAGTACTTC. J is TRBJ2-7 and V is TRBV7-6, with 9 bases that match TRBD2. The germline CDR1 and CDR2 sequences are SGHVS and FNYEAQ. Losses at the gene ends were 5 bases for V and 3 bases for J; bases not matched to a gene: 11. The CDR3 consists of 16 residues. The whole variable domain, remainder taken from reference TRBV7-6 and TRBJ2-7, is GAGVSQSPRYKVTKRGQDVALRCDPISGHVSLYWYRQALGQGPEFLTYFNYEAQQDKSGLPNDRFSAERPEGSISTLTIQRTEQRDSAMYRCASSPLQAGGDYEQYFGPGTRLTVT.

The table lists this clone with a count of one. The V call is TRBV7-2, the J call TRBJ1-2; D perhaps matches TRBD1 (6 bases). The CDR3 consists of 16 residues. V dropped 4 bases and J dropped 7 bases, with 22 bases sitting between them. Germline lookup yields CDR1 SGHTA and CDR2 FQGNSA. The CDR3 nucleotides read TGTGCCAGCAGCTCCCCCCGGGGGGCTCAATCAGGTGGCTACACCTTC. Translation: CASSSPRGAQSGGYTF.

The chain is built from TRBV7-8 and TRBJ1-1, with 7 bases fitting TRBD1. The CDR3 loop spans 13 amino acids. Germline lookup yields CDR1 SGHVS and CDR2 FQNEAQ. V trimming: 7 bases; J trimming: 1 base; junction bases outside the gene matches: 3. The CDR3 region is CASTRTGNTEAFF. CDR3 coding DNA: TGTGCCAGCACCCGGACAGGGAACACTGAAGCTTTCTTT. Looking up the rest from reference TRBV7-8 and TRBJ1-1 gives the full variable domain: GAGVSQSPRYKVAKRGQDVALRCDPISGHVSLFWYQQALGQGPEFLTYFQNEAQLDKSGLPSDRFFAERPEGSVSTLKIQRTQQEDSAVYLCASTRTGNTEAFFGQGTRLTVV.

Written as DNA, the CDR3 is TGTGCCAGCAGCTTAGATAGGGGGAGGGAGACCCAGTACTTC. This gives the protein CASSLDRGRETQYF. The J gene is TRBJ2-5, the V gene TRBV11-2; D possibly uses TRBD1 or TRBD2 (6 bases each). There are 14 residues in the CDR3. Per the germline V gene, CDR1 is SGHAT and CDR2 is FQNNGV. V shed 0 bases and J shed 5 bases, with 10 bases lying between them. Filled out from reference TRBV11-2 and TRBJ2-5, the complete variable domain reads EAGVAQSPRYKIIEKRQSVAFWCNPISGHATLYWYQQILGQGPKLLIQFQNNGVVDDSQLPKDRFSAERLKGVDSTLKIQPAKLEDSAVYLCASSLDRGRETQYFGPGTRLLVL.

The V and J genes are TRBV5-6 and TRBJ2-3; no definite D call. The CDR3 length is 13 residues. V was clipped by 0 bases and J by 2 bases, with 4 bases between them. Germline assignment: CDR1 SGHDT and CDR2 YYEEEE. The CDR3 spells CASSLVVTDTQYF. In nucleotides, the CDR3 is TGTGCCAGCAGCTTGGTAGTCACAGATACGCAGTATTTT.